A single sample gave rise to the 25 T cell receptor beta chains below, sequenced in a study of shared clonotypes between healthy human individuals. Sequenced by immunoSEQ multiplex PCR; TCRdb stores in-frame clones only, minus some. The sample shows about 2.4 million clones, more than 90% of them seen only once. The sample consisted of naive CD4+ T cells sorted from blood. Specified subset: CD45RA+ positively selected. The receptors stem from a young man in good health.

The chain is built from TRBV6-5 and TRBJ2-2; 9 bases fit TRBD1. There are 16 residues in the CDR3. V dropped 2 bases and J dropped 4; count of bases not matched to a gene: 5. Germline V gives CDR1 MNHEY, CDR2 SVGAGI. The CDR3 protein is CASSYDGTGITGELFF. The DNA of the CDR3 is TGTGCCAGCAGTTACGACGGGACAGGGATCACCGGGGAGCTGTTTTTT.

The chain carries TRBV30 and TRBJ1-3; no definite D call. V was clipped by 5 bases and J by 7 bases, with 9 bases between them. Germline V CDR1 and CDR2: GTSNPN, SVGIG (reference sequence). The CDR3 runs to 11 residues. The CDR3 loop is CAWERANTIYF. CDR3 sequence (DNA): TGTGCCTGGGAACGCGCCAACACCATATATTTT.

Remarks on this clone: The same CDR3 also results from other DNA sequences found in this sample. The chain carries TRBV29-1 and TRBJ2-1; TRBD1 might be the D (6 bases). This CDR3 comprises 12 residues. Germline CDR1 SQVTM, CDR2 ANQGSEA. V lost 6 bases to trimming and J lost 1 base, with 7 bases between them. CDR3 DNA: TGCAGCGTGGGACAATCCTACAATGAGCAGTTCTTC. Protein product: CSVGQSYNEQFF.

This clone was counted between two and nine times. CDR3 bases: TGTGCCAGCACCTTAGGGGGTCATCAGCCCCAGCATTTT. This sequence encodes CASTLGGHQPQHF. The J gene is TRBJ1-5, the V gene TRBV28, with D perhaps matching TRBD1 (6 bases). The CDR3 runs to 13 residues. Between the trimmed V and J ends, which lost 7 bases and 5 bases, there was a span of 12 bases. The germline gives CDR1 MDHEN, CDR2 SYDVKM.

The chain recombines TRBV28 with TRBJ2-7; tentative D call: TRBD2 (5 bases). CDR3 size: 11 residues. Looked up from germline, CDR1 is MDHEN and CDR2 is SYDVKM. Trimming pared 6 bases from V and 5 bases from J, leaving 8 bases between. The CDR3, as DNA: TGTGCCAGCAGCTGGAGGAACGAGCAGTACTTC. It codes for CASSWRNEQYF. Supplemented by reference TRBV28 and TRBJ2-7, the full variable domain reads DVKVTQSSRYLVKRTGEKVFLECVQDMDHENMFWYRQDPGLGLRLIYFSYDVKMKEKGDIPEGYSVSREKKERFSLILESASTNQTSMYLCASSWRNEQYFGPGTRLTVT.

This clone was observed once. CDR3 coding DNA: TGTGCCAGCAGCTTAGGATCGACGGGACAGCTTTACGAGCAGTACTTC. The encoded protein is CASSLGSTGQLYEQYF. This rearrangement joins TRBV7-9 to TRBJ2-7, with 7 nucleotides matching TRBD1. The CDR3 has 16 residues. Looked up from germline, CDR1 is SEHNR and CDR2 is FQNEAQ (reference sequence). The junction had 10 bases not matched to a gene; V was cut back by 1 base and J by 4 bases.

The rearrangement joins TRBV6-1 to TRBJ1-2; TRBD1 matches at 9 bases. The CDR3 has 14 amino acids. Germline V gene sequence: CDR1 MNHNS, CDR2 SASEGT. The ends lost 10 bases at V and 4 bases at J; junction bases unmatched: 10. The CDR3 nucleotides read TGTGCCATAGTAAGGACAGGGGCAGGCTATGGCTACACCTTC. Translating gives CAIVRTGAGYGYTF.

DNA of the CDR3: TGTGCCGGGGGACAGGGGACTCCTGGGGAGCAGTACTTC. It specifies CAGGQGTPGEQYF. The chain is built from TRBV30 and TRBJ2-7; 10 bases fit TRBD1. V gave up 8 bases and J gave up 7 bases; unmatched junction bases: 11. Germline values: CDR1 GTSNPN, CDR2 SVGIG (reference sequence). The CDR3 totals 13 residues.

This clone was observed once. The chain joins TRBV27 to TRBJ2-7; D is possibly TRBD2 (5 bases). Trimming shortened V by 6 bases and J by 0 bases, and 9 bases separated the two germline ends. Germline CDR1 reads MNHEY; CDR2 reads SMNVEV (reference sequence). This CDR3 region has 13 residues. CDR3 nucleotides: TGTGCCAGCAGCCTCGGGGACTCCTACGAGCAGTACTTC. Residues: CASSLGDSYEQYF.

The CDR3 nucleotides read TGTGCCAGCAGTTTAGTGGCAGGGGGAGCGTACGAGCAGTACTTC. Translation: CASSLVAGGAYEQYF. This chain connects TRBV27 to TRBJ2-7, with 7 bases identical to TRBD1. V trimming: 2 bases; J trimming: 4 bases; junction bases outside the gene matches: 8. CDR3 length: 15 residues. Germline V gene data show CDR1 as MNHEY and CDR2 as SMNVEV (reference sequence).

The genes are TRBV30 and TRBJ1-6; 7 nucleotides line up with TRBD1. This CDR3 contains 14 residues. From germline, CDR1 is GTSNPN and CDR2 SVGIG (reference sequence). Trimming took 1 base from V and 5 from J; bases not matched to a gene: 2. As DNA, the CDR3 is TGTGCCTGGAGTGGGGGACAGAATAATTCACCCCTCCACTTT. Translated: CAWSGGQNNSPLHF.

The V and J genes are TRBV20-1 and TRBJ2-2; no definite D call. Germline lookup yields CDR1 DFQATT and CDR2 SNEGSKA (reference sequence). The CDR3 consists of 11 residues. V dropped 7 bases and J dropped 7 bases, with 10 bases sitting between them. CDR3 in DNA: TGCAGTGTTATGATGATCGGGGAGCTGTTTTTT. It yields the protein CSVMMIGELFF.

The gene calls are TRBV5-1 and TRBJ2-7; a weak D match, TRBD2 (6 bases). This CDR3 region has 13 residues. The germline V and J ends were trimmed by 4 bases and 1 base, with 9 bases remaining between them. Germline-derived CDR1 and CDR2 are SGHRS and YFSETQ. DNA of the CDR3: TGCGCCAGCAGCAAGGACTATTCCTACGAGCAGTACTTC. Translation gives CASSKDYSYEQYF.

The chain recombines TRBV2 with TRBJ1-1, with TRBD1 matching 10 bases. Trimming removed 5 bases from V and 4 bases from J; junction bases left unmatched: 7. The CDR3 loop spans 15 amino acids. CDR1 is SNHLY and CDR2 is FYNNEI in the germline V gene. In DNA form, the CDR3 reads TGTGCCAGCAGTCCTACCGGGACAGGGGTCACTGAAGCTTTCTTT. Protein: CASSPTGTGVTEAFF.

This chain's CDR3 is CASTGTSGSDTQYF. The CDR3 DNA sequence: TGTGCCAGTACTGGGACTAGTGGCTCGGATACGCAGTATTTT. This chain connects TRBV19 to TRBJ2-3; TRBD2 agrees at 8 bases. Germline loops: CDR1 LNHDA, CDR2 SQIVND (reference sequence). The V and J ends lost 7 bases and 6 bases, in that order; junction bases with no gene match: 9. The CDR3 is 14 amino acids.

The chain uses TRBV21-1 and TRBJ2-1; the table calls TRBD1, which could not be checked here. TRBV21-1 is a known pseudogene. This CDR3 is built from 12 residues. The DNA for the CDR3 is TGTGCCACCCAACAGGGATTCAATGAGCAGTTCTTC. This codes for CATQQGFNEQFF.

The rearrangement uses TRBV6-5 and TRBJ1-2; possible D gene TRBD1, 6 bases. V lost 4 bases and J lost 4, with 13 bases in between. Germline V gene data show CDR1 as MNHEY and CDR2 as SVGAGI. The CDR3 is 14 amino acids. CDR3 DNA sequence: TGTGCCAGCAGTTCACAACAGGGTACCTATGGCTACACCTTC. This gives the protein CASSSQQGTYGYTF.

The CDR3 sequence is CASRMSSTDTQYF. The CDR3 DNA sequence: TGTGCCAGCAGAATGTCTAGCACAGATACGCAGTATTTT. The chain uses TRBV27 and TRBJ2-3; D gene uncertain. V gave up 6 bases and J gave up 0 bases, with 7 bases separating them. CDR1 and CDR2 (germline): MNHEY, SMNVEV (reference sequence). The CDR3 consists of 13 residues.

This chain uses TRBV19 with TRBJ2-7; 9 bases map to TRBD1. CDR1 is LNHDA and CDR2 is SQIVND in the germline V gene (reference sequence). With V trimmed by 4 bases and J by 0 bases, 4 bases remained unmatched. The CDR3 contains 15 residues. This CDR3 is CASSTQGQGSYEQYF. The CDR3 DNA sequence: TGTGCCAGTAGTACCCAGGGACAGGGCTCCTACGAGCAGTACTTC.

The chain uses TRBV6-5 and TRBJ1-6; unclear D gene. CDR1 and CDR2 (germline): MNHEY, SVGAGI. This CDR3 region has 16 residues. The V gene lost 2 bases and the J gene lost 0 bases, with 8 bases spanning the gap. In nucleotides, the CDR3 is TGTGCCAGCAGTTACGGGCAGAGCTCCTATAATTCACCCCTCCACTTT. This encodes CASSYGQSSYNSPLHF.

The rearrangement uses TRBV4-2 and TRBJ2-7, with 7 bases aligning to TRBD2. The germline V gene has CDR1 LGHNA and CDR2 YNFKEQ. This CDR3 is built from 17 residues. The ends lost 4 bases at V and 4 bases at J; junction bases unmatched: 16. The CDR3 loop is CASSRPAGGGRFYEQYF. The CDR3 DNA reads as TGTGCCAGCAGCCGCCCGGCTGGCGGGGGTCGATTTTACGAGCAGTACTTC.

Comment on this clone: The identical CDR3 is also encoded by other nucleotide sequences in the sample. V and J are TRBV6-5 and TRBJ2-6, with D possibly matching TRBD2 (5 bases). Germline assignment: CDR1 MNHEY and CDR2 SVGAGI. The V end was cut by 2 bases, the J end by 0 bases, with 5 bases between. The CDR3 runs 15 residues. CDR3 sequence reads: CASSYAGSGANVLTF. In DNA, the CDR3 is TGTGCCAGCAGTTACGCGGGCTCTGGGGCCAACGTCCTGACTTTC.

V is TRBV20-1 and J is TRBJ1-6; D call uncertain. The CDR3 extends over 9 amino acids. Between the trimmed V and J ends, which lost 8 bases and 11 bases, there was a span of 7 bases. Per germline, CDR1 DFQATT and CDR2 SNEGSKA (reference sequence). In DNA, the CDR3 is TGCAGTCCTTACCCACCCCTCCACTTT. Translated, it gives CSPYPPLHF.

The chain links TRBV19 to TRBJ1-5; the D gene is possibly TRBD1 (6 bases). Germline V gene sequence: CDR1 LNHDA, CDR2 SQIVND (reference sequence). V shed 5 bases and J shed 4 bases, with 15 bases lying between them. This CDR3 has 15 residues. The CDR3 nucleotides are TGTGCCAGTAGTGAGTCCACAGGGTGGAATCAGCCCCAGCATTTT. It encodes CASSESTGWNQPQHF.

The table lists this clone with a count of one. The genes are TRBV25-1 and TRBJ2-1; D is undetermined. Germline values: CDR1 MGHDK, CDR2 SYGVNS. V shed 3 bases and J shed 10 bases, with 16 bases lying between them. This CDR3 is 14 amino acids long. CDR3 in amino acids: CASSEANRKMEQFF. The CDR3 nucleotides are TGTGCCAGCAGTGAGGCCAACCGGAAGATGGAGCAGTTCTTC.